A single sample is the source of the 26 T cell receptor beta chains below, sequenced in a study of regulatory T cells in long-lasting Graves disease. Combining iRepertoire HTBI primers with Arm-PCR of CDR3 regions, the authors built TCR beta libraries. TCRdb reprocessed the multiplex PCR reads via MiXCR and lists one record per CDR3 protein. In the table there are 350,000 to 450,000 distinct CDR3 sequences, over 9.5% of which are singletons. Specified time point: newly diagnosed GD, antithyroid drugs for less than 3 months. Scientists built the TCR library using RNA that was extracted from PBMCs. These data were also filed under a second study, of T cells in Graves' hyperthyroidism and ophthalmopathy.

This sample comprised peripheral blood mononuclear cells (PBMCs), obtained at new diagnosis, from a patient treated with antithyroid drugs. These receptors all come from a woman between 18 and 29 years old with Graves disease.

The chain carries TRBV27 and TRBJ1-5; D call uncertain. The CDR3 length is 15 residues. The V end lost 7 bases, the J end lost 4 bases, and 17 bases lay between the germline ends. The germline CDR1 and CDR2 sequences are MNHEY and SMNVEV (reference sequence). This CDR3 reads CASTPRAALNQPQHF. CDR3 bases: TGTGCCAGCACCCCTAGGGCAGCCCTGAATCAGCCCCAGCATTTT.

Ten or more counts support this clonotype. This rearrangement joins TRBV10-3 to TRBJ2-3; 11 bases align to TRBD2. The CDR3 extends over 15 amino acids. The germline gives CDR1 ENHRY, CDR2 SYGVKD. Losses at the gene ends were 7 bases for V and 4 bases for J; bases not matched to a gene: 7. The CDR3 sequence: CAIKPLAGVPDTQYF. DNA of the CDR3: TGTGCCATCAAACCACTAGCGGGAGTCCCAGATACGCAGTATTTT.

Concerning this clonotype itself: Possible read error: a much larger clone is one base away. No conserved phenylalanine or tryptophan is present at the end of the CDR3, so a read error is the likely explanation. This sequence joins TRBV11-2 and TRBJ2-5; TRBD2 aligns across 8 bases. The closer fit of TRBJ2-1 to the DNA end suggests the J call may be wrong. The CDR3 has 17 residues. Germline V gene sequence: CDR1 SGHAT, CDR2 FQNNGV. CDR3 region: CASSSEVAGYNGNEQFL. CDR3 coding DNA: TGTGCCAGCAGCTCCGAAGTAGCGGGGTATAATGGCAATGAGCAGTTCCTC.

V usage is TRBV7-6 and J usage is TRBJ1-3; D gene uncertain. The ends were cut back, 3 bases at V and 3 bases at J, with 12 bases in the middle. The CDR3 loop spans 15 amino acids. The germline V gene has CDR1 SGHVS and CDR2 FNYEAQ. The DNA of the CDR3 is TGTGCCAGCAGCTTGGCCGGAGGACTTGGAAACACCATATATTTT. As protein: CASSLAGGLGNTIYF.

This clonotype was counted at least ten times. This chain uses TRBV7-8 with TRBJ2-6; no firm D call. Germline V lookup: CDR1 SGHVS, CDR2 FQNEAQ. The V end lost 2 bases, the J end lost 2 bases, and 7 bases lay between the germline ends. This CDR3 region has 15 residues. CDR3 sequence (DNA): TGTGCCAGCAGCTTAAGAGGTGCTGGGGCCAACGTCCTGACTTTC. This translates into CASSLRGAGANVLTF.

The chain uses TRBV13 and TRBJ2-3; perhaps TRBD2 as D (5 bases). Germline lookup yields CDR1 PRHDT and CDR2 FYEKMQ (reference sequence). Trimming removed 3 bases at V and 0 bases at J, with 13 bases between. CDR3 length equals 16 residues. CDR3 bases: TGTGCCAGCAGCTTGACTTCGAGGACTAGCACAGATACGCAGTATTTT. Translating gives CASSLTSRTSTDTQYF.

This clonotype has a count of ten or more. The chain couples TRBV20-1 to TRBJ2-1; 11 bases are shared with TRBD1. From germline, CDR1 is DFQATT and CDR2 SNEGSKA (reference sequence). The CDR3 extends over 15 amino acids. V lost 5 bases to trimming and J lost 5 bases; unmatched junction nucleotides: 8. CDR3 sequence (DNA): TGCAGTGCTCAAAATGCGGGACAGGGGGACAATGAGCAGTTCTTC. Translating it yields CSAQNAGQGDNEQFF.

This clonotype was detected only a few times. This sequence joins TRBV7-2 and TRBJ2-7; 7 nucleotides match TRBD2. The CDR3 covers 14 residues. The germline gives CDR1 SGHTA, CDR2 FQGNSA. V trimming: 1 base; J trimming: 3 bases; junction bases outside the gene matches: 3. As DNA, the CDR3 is TGTGCCAGCAGCTTAGTGGGAGGGGTCTACGAGCAGTACTTC. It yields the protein CASSLVGGVYEQYF.

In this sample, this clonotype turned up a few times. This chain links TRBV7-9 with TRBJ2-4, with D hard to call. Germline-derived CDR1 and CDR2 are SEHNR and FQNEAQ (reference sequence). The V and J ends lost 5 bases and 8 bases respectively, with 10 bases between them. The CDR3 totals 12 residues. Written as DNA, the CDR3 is TGTGCCAGCAGCACGAGGACGGACATTCAGTACTTC. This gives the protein CASSTRTDIQYF.

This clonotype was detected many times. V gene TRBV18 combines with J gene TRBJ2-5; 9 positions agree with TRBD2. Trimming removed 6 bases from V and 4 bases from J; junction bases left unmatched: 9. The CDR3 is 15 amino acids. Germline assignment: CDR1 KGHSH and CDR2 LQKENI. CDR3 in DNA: TGTGCCAGCTCCTCCAGAGCGGGGGGAGCAGAGACCCAGTACTTC. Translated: CASSSRAGGAETQYF. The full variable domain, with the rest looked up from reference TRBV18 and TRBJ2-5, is NAGVMQNPRHLVRRRGQEARLRCSPMKGHSHVYWYRQLPEEGLKFMVYLQKENIIDESGMPKERFSAEFPKEGPSILRIQQVVRGDSAAYFCASSSRAGGAETQYFGPGTRLLVL.

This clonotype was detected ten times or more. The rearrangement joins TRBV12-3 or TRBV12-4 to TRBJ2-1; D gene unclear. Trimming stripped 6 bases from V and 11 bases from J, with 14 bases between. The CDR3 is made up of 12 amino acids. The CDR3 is CASRPPEKQQFF. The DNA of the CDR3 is TGTGCCAGCAGACCGCCTGAGAAGCAGCAGTTCTTC.

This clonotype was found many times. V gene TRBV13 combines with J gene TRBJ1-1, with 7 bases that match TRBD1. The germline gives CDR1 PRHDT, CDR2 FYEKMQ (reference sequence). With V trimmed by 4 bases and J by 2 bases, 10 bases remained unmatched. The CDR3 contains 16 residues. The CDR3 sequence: CASSSLRGDRNTEAFF. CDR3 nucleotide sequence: TGTGCCAGCAGCTCCTTGAGGGGGGACAGAAACACTGAAGCTTTCTTT. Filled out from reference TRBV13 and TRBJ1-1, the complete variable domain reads AAGVIQSPRHLIKEKRETATLKCYPIPRHDTVYWYQQGPGQDPQFLISFYEKMQSDKGSIPDRFSAQQFSDYHSELNMSSLELGDSALYFCASSSLRGDRNTEAFFGQGTRLTVV.

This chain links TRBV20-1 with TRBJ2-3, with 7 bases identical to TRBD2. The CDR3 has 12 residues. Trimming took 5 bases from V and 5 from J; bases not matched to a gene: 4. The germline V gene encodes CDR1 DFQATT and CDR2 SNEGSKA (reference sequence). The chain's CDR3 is CSAVTGGDTQYF. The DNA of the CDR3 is TGCAGTGCTGTAACGGGAGGAGATACGCAGTATTTT.

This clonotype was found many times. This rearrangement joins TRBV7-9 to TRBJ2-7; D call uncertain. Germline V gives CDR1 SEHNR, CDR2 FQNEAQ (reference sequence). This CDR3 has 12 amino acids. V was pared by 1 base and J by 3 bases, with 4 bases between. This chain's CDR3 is CASSLVDYEQYF. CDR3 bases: TGTGCCAGCAGCTTAGTTGACTACGAGCAGTACTTC.

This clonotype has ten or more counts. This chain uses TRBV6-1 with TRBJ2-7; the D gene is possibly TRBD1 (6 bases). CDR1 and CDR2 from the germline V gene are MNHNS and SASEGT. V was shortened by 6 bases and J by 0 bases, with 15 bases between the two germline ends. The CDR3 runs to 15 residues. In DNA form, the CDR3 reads TGTGCCAGCAGAATGGGAACAGGGAGCTCCTACGAGCAGTACGTC. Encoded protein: CASRMGTGSSYEQYV.

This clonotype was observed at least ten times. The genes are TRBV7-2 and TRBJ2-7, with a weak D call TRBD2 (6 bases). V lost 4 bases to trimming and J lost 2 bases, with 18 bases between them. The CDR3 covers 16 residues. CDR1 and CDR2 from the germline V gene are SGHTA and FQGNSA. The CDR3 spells CASSSILGGAAYEQYV. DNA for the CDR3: TGTGCCAGCAGCTCGATACTTGGCGGGGCCGCCTACGAGCAGTACGTC.

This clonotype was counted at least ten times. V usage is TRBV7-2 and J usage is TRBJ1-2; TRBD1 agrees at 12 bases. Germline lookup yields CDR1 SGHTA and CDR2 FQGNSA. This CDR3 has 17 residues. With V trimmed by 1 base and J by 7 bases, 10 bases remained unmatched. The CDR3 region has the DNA TGTGCCAGCAGCTTAGTGGCCGGGACAGGGGGCGAAAGTGGCTACACCTTC. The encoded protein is CASSLVAGTGGESGYTF.

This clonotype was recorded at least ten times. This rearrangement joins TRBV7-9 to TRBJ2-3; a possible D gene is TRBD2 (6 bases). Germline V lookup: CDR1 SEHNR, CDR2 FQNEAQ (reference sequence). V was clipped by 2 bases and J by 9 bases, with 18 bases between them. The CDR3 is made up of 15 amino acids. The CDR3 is CASSLSRTSGDTQYF. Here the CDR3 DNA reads TGTGCCAGCAGCTTATCTAGGACCTCGGGGGACACGCAGTATTTT.

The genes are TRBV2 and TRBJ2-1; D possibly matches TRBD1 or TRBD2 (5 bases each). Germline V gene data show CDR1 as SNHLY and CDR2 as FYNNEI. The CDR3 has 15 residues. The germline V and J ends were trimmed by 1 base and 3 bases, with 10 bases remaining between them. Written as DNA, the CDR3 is TGTGCCAGCAGTGAAGGGTGGGGGATCTACAATGAGCAGTTCTTC. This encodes CASSEGWGIYNEQFF.

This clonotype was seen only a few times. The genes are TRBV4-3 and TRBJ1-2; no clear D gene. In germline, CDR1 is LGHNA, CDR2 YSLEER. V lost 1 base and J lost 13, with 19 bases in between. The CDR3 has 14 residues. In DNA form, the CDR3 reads TGCGCCAGCAGCCAAGTTAGGTCCAGGTCTAAGGGCACCTTC. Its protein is CASSQVRSRSKGTF.

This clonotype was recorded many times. The CDR3 loop reads CASSLRGGQDTQYF. DNA for the CDR3: TGTGCCAGCAGCTTACGGGGGGGCCAAGATACGCAGTATTTT. This chain links TRBV7-9 with TRBJ2-3, with 8 bases identical to TRBD2. CDR3 size: 14 residues. Trimming cost V 2 bases and J 5 bases; bases outside gene matches: 3. CDR1 and CDR2 (germline): SEHNR, FQNEAQ (reference sequence).

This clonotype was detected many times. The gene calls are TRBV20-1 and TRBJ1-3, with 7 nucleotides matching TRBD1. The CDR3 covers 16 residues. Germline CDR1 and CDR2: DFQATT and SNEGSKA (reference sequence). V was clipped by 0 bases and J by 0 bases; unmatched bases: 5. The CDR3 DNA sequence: TGCAGTGCTAGAGACCGGACAGGTCTCTCTGGAAACACCATATATTTT. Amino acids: CSARDRTGLSGNTIYF.

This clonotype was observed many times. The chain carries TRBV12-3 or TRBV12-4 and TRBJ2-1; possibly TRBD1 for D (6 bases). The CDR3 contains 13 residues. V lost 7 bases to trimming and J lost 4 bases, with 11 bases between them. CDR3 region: CASNRDIYNEQFF. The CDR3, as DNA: TGTGCCAGCAATCGGGACATTTACAATGAGCAGTTCTTC.

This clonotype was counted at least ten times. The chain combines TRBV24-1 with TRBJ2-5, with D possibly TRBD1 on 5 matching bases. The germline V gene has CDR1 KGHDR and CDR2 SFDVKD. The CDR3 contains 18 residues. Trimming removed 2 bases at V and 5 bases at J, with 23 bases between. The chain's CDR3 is CATSDSTLDRPIGETQYF. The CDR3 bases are TGTGCCACCAGTGATTCTACCCTTGACAGACCCATTGGGGAGACCCAGTACTTC.

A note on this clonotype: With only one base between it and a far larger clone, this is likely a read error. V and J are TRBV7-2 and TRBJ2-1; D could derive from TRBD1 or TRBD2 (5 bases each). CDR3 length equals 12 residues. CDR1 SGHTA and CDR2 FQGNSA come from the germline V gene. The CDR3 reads CASSLGGNEQLF. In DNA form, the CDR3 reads TGTGCCAGCAGCTTAGGGGGGAATGAGCAGCTCTTC.

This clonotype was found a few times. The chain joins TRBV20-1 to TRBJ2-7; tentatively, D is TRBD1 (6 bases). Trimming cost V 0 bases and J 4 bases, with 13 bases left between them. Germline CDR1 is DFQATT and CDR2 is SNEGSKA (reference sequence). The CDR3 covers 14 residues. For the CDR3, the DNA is TGCAGTGCTAGAGAACAGACAGGACCTTACGAGCAGTACTTC. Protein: CSAREQTGPYEQYF.